Listed below are T cell receptor beta chains from one sample, sequenced in a study of T cells in Graves' hyperthyroidism and ophthalmopathy. Using its own MiXCR run on the multiplex PCR reads, TCRdb lists one record per CDR3 protein. The sample lists about 400,000 distinct CDR3 sequences, about a sixth occurring once. The specimen sequenced was blood. These receptors were taken from a woman aged 18-29 years with Graves' hyperthyroidism. The CDR3 runs from the conserved cysteine through the conserved F or W. The D gene is left open where the match is weak. Expanded clones are given a class, and other clones once, few, many or no size at all.

abundance | j_gene | v_gene | d_gene | CDR3nt | CDR3aa
. | TRBJ2-5 | TRBV7-9 | TRBD1 | TGTGCCAGCAGCCACAGGGGGCTCCGCGAGACCCAGTACTTC | CASSHRGLRETQYF
many | TRBJ1-1 | TRBV7-9 | . | TGTGCCAGCAGCCGACAGATAGAGAACACTGAAGCTTTCTTT | CASSRQIENTEAFF
. | TRBJ2-3 | TRBV9 | . | TGTGCCAGCAGCTACTTCGGGGCGACAGATACGCAGTATTTT | CASSYFGATDTQYF
. | TRBJ1-1 | TRBV18 | . | TGTGCCAGCTCACCGGTCGTAATGAACACTGAAGCTTTCTTT | CASSPVVMNTEAFF
. | TRBJ1-1 | TRBV12-3/TRBV12-4 | . | TGTGCCAGCAGCACGCAGGGTTTCGCTGAAGCTTTCTTT | CASSTQGFAEAFF
. | TRBJ2-7 | TRBV30 | TRBD2 | TGTGCCTGGACGTCGGGGGGGCACGAGCAGTACTTC | CAWTSGGHEQYF
few | TRBJ1-1 | TRBV4-1 | . | TGCGCCAGCAGCCGTTTACTGAACACTGAAGCTTTCTTT | CASSRLLNTEAFF
many | TRBJ2-7 | TRBV28 | . | TGTGCCAGCAGTTTTCTTCCAAAGACCTACGAGCAGTACTTC | CASSFLPKTYEQYF
many | TRBJ1-5 | TRBV28 | . | TGTGCCAGCAGTTCGATCGGACAGCCCCAGCATTTT | CASSSIGQPQHF
few | TRBJ1-2 | TRBV20-1 | . | TGCAGTGCTAACCAGGGCTCCAATGTTTATGGCTACACCTTC | CSANQGSNVYGYTF
. | TRBJ2-2 | TRBV19 | TRBD2 | TGTGCCAGTAGTAGCGGGGGGGCCGGGGAGCTGTTTTTT | CASSSGGAGELFF
many | TRBJ2-6 | TRBV28 | . | TGTGCCAGCAGAGAGGCCGGGGCCAACGTCCTGACTTTC | CASREAGANVLTF
many | TRBJ2-5 | TRBV20-1 | . | TGCAGTGCTAGAGAAGGGGGGGGATCAGAGACCCAGTACTTC | CSAREGGGSETQYF
few | TRBJ1-1 | TRBV6-2/TRBV6-3 | . | TGTGCCAGCAGGGTTAGCCTGGGGGCCAGGACTGAAGCTTTCTTT | CASRVSLGARTEAFF
. | TRBJ2-1 | TRBV5-1 | TRBD2 | TGCGCCAGCAGCTTGACCGCGGGAGGCTCCAATGAGCAGTTCTTC | CASSLTAGGSNEQFF
many | TRBJ2-5 | TRBV6-2/TRBV6-3 | TRBD2 | TGTGCCAGCAGTTACGGCGCTAGCGGGGACGCAGAGACCCAGTACTTC | CASSYGASGDAETQYF
many | TRBJ2-1 | TRBV5-1 | TRBD2 | TGCGCCAGCAGCGGCGGGAGACTAGCGCGGGGCGGGGAGCAGTTCTTC | CASSGGRLARGGEQFF
many | TRBJ2-5 | TRBV5-1 | TRBD1 | TGCGCCAGCAGCAGATCGACAGGGGGCCAAGAGACCCAGTACTTC | CASSRSTGGQETQYF
many | TRBJ2-2 | TRBV6-1 | . | TGTGCCAGCATCCCCCTAGAAGCACGGAACACCGGGGAGCTGTTTTTT | CASIPLEARNTGELFF
. | TRBJ1-3 | TRBV7-8 | . | TGTGCCAGCACCATTAGAGGGGCAGGAGCCTCTGGAAACACCATATATTTT | CASTIRGAGASGNTIYF
many | TRBJ1-4 | TRBV20-1 | . | TGCAGTGCTAGCGCCGGCCCTAATGAAAAACTGTTTTTT | CSASAGPNEKLFF
many | TRBJ1-1 | TRBV6-1 | TRBD1 | TGTGCCAGCAGTGTCTCCGGGACAGAGAACACTGAAGCTTTCTTT | CASSVSGTENTEAFF
many | TRBJ2-1 | TRBV28 | . | TGTGCCAGCAGTTTATTCGGCGGGGCTTTACTCGATGAGCAGTTCTTC | CASSLFGGALLDEQFF
many | TRBJ2-7 | TRBV12-3/TRBV12-4 | . | TGTGCCAGCAGTTTAATGGGGAGCTCCTACGAGCAGTACTTC | CASSLMGSSYEQYF
few | TRBJ1-2 | TRBV25-1 | . | TGTGCCAGCAGCCGGGAGGTGGACGACGGCTACACCTTC | CASSREVDDGYTF
. | TRBJ1-4 | TRBV7-7 | . | TGTGCTAGCAGGGATAAGAATGAAAAACTGTTTTTT | CASRDKNEKLFF
few | TRBJ1-2 | TRBV11-2 | TRBD1 | TGTGCCAGCAGCGACAGGGAGTATGCTGGGGACTATGGCTACGCCTTC | CASSDREYAGDYGYAF
many | TRBJ2-7 | TRBV24-1 | TRBD2 | TGTGCCACCAGTGATTTGGAAGTATCCGGGGTAGCGGGGGGTTTGACCTACGAGCAGTACTTC | CATSDLEVSGVAGGLTYEQYF
many | TRBJ1-2 | TRBV19 | . | TGTGCCAGTAGTTCGGACAATTATGGCTACACCTTC | CASSSDNYGYTF
. | TRBJ2-1 | TRBV10-2 | TRBD2 | TGCGCCAGCCGCGAGAAAAGCGGGGGGGGTAATGAGCAGTTCTTC | CASREKSGGGNEQFF
many | TRBJ2-5 | TRBV12-3/TRBV12-4 | TRBD1 | TGTGCCAGCAGTTTAGGTCTGCAGGGGGCACGAGAGACCCAGTACTTC | CASSLGLQGARETQYF
few | TRBJ2-7 | TRBV4-2 | TRBD2 | TGTGCCAGCAGCCAAGAAGCGGGGGCCAGGTCCTACGAGCAGTACTTC | CASSQEAGARSYEQYF
. | TRBJ2-1 | TRBV9 | TRBD2 | TGTGCCAGCAGCGTTCTTGGCGGGAGGAGCTCCTACAATGAGCAGTTCTTC | CASSVLGGRSSYNEQFF
many | TRBJ2-5 | TRBV20-1 | . | TGCAGTGCTAGAAGCCTTCGGGGGATTCAAGAGACCCAGTACTTC | CSARSLRGIQETQYF
. | TRBJ1-6 | TRBV7-8 | . | TGTGCCAGCAGCTTCTCGACGGCAAAGAATTCACCCCTCCACTTT | CASSFSTAKNSPLHF
many | TRBJ1-5 | TRBV7-8 | TRBD1 | TGTGCCAGCAGCACACACCGACAGGGGAGCAATCAGCCCCAGCATTTT | CASSTHRQGSNQPQHF
. | TRBJ1-5 | TRBV6-5 | . | TGTGCCAGCAGTTACTCCGCGCAGGGAGGAGATCAGCCCCAGCATTTT | CASSYSAQGGDQPQHF
few | TRBJ2-1 | TRBV19 | TRBD1 | TGTGCCAGTAGTATCGAGCTGGGACAGGAGCAGTTCTTC | CASSIELGQEQFF
. | TRBJ1-5 | TRBV15 | TRBD1 | TGTGCCACCAGCAGAGAAACCACAGGGGGGAGGCAGCCCCAGCATTTT | CATSRETTGGRQPQHF
many | TRBJ2-7 | TRBV11-2 | . | TGTGCCAGCAGCTTAGGGCCGGCGACTAGTCCCTACGAGCAGTACTTC | CASSLGPATSPYEQYF
many | TRBJ2-3 | TRBV11-2 | TRBD2 | TGTGCCAGCAGCTTAGCGGGGGGGTCGGCAGATACGCAGTATTTT | CASSLAGGSADTQYF
many | TRBJ1-5 | TRBV20-1 | . | TGCAGTGCTAGAGATAGGGGGGCTGGTCAGCCCCAGCATTTT | CSARDRGAGQPQHF
many | TRBJ1-1 | TRBV30 | . | TGTGCCTGGAGCGAGGGGGAGGCTGAAGCTTTCTTT | CAWSEGEAEAFF
. | TRBJ1-5 | TRBV11-2 | . | TGTGCCAGCAGTGAATTGGGGACACGCCGGCAGCCCCAGCATTTT | CASSELGTRRQPQHF
many | TRBJ2-3 | TRBV25-1 | . | TGTGCCAGCAGTGAAGTGGAAGGGGACCGCACAGATACGCAGTATTTT | CASSEVEGDRTDTQYF
. | TRBJ2-1 | TRBV19 | . | TGTGCCAGTTCCAACCGGGTGTACAATGAGCAGTTCTTC | CASSNRVYNEQFF
many | TRBJ1-6 | TRBV12-3/TRBV12-4 | . | TGTGCCAGCAGTTTTATGTCACCCCTCCACTTT | CASSFMSPLHF
many | TRBJ2-7 | TRBV4-1 | TRBD1 | TGCGCCAGCAGACCCGGACAGGGGGCTCGAGAGCAGTACTTC | CASRPGQGAREQYF
many | TRBJ2-7 | TRBV12-3/TRBV12-4 | TRBD2 | TGTGCCAGCAGTCCTAGACTAGCGGGGGCCTACGAGCAGTACTTC | CASSPRLAGAYEQYF
many | TRBJ2-3 | TRBV6-5 | . | TGTGCCAGCAGTTACTTTCAGGGAAGGACAGATACGCAGTATTTT | CASSYFQGRTDTQYF
. | TRBJ2-5 | TRBV27 | TRBD1 | TGTGCCAGCAGCACAGGGGTGGGAATGGCCCAAGAGACCCAGTACTTC | CASSTGVGMAQETQYF
once | TRBJ2-7 | TRBV11-2 | TRBD2 | TGTGCCAGCAGCTTTATGGGACTAGCGGGGGGCTACGAGCAGTACTTC | CASSFMGLAGGYEQYF
many | TRBJ2-1 | TRBV2 | . | TGTGCCAGCAGGCCGAAGGAGCGAGGGAATGAGCAGTTCTTC | CASRPKERGNEQFF
. | TRBJ2-1 | TRBV4-2 | TRBD2 | TGTGCCAGCAGCCCGACTAGCGGGGTACGTCGCAATGAGCAGTTCTTC | CASSPTSGVRRNEQFF